This T cell receptor (beta chain) was obtained from a study of blood T cell repertoires in COVID-19. This CDR3 is built from 17 residues. The V end was cut by 0 bases, the J end by 4 bases, with 19 bases between. CDR1 SGHRS and CDR2 YFSETQ come from the germline V gene. Produced via immunoSEQ multiplex PCR; TCRdb's table is partial and in-frame only. The repertoire includes over 100,000 clones, less than 85% of them detected once, and 15% to 20% sits in the top ten. The J gene is TRBJ1-1, the V gene TRBV5-1; possibly TRBD1 for D (5 bases). The TCR originated in a woman aged 55-70 years with acute or convalescent COVID-19. The sequencing sample was made of peripheral blood. This CDR3 is CASSLDSGLIQGTEAFF. CDR3 DNA sequence: TGCGCCAGCAGCTTGGACTCCGGTCTCATTCAGGGCACTGAAGCTTTCTTT.